This T cell receptor beta chain stems from a study of PD-1 blockade in classical Hodgkin lymphoma. Study results and limitations: The baseline diversity of complete responders showed similarity to that of newly diagnosed patients. Relapsed/refractory patients reportedly had lower baseline diversity than newly diagnosed patients.

The method was immunoSEQ multiplex PCR; TCRdb's version includes in-frame clones alone and lacks a portion of them. Of about 19,000 clones in the sample, 79% are singletons; the top ten hold 15% to 20%. As regards this clone: Its antigen is not identified. Other DNA sequences within the sample encode an identical CDR3.

The V end was cut by 2 bases, the J end by 4 bases, with 3 bases between. The CDR3 has 12 residues. The V gene's germline CDR1 is MDHEN and CDR2 SYDVKM. Exposure to brentuximab vedotin varied, and each patient had relapsed following autologous stem cell transplantation. The material sequenced was peripheral blood mononuclear cells (PBMCs), taken before the second cycle of nivolumab. The receptor comes from a human donor with classical Hodgkin lymphoma. The gene calls are TRBV28 and TRBJ2-1; D unclear. The CDR3 sequence is CASSLEYNEQFF. Here the CDR3 DNA reads TGTGCCAGCAGTTTAGAGTACAATGAGCAGTTCTTC.